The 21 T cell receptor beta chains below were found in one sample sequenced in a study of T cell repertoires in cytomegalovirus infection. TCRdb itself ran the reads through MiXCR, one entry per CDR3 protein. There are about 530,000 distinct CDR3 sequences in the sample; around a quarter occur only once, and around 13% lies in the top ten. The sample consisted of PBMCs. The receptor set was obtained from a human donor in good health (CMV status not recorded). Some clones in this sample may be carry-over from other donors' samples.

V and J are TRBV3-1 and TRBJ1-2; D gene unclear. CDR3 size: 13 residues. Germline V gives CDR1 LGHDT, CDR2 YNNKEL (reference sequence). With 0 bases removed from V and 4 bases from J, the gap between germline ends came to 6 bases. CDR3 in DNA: TGTGCCAGCAGCCAAGACAAACTCTATGGCTACACCTTC. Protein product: CASSQDKLYGYTF. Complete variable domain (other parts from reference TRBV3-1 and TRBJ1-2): DTAVSQTPKYLVTQMGNDKSIKCEQNLGHDTMYWYKQDSKKFLKIMFSYNNKELIINETVPNRFSPKSPDKAHLNLHINSLELGDSAVYFCASSQDKLYGYTFGSGTRLTVV.

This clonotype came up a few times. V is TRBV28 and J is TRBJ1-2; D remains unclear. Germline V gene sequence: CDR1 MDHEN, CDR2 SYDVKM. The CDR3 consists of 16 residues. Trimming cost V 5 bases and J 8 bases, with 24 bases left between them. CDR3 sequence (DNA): TGTGCCAGCAGTCCCCCCTTTGACCGCAGGCATAGGGGCTACACCTTC. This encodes CASSPPFDRRHRGYTF.

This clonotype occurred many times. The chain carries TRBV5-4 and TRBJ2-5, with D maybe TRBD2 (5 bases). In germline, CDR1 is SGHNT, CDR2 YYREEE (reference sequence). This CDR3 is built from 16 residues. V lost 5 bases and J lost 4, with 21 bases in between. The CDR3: CASSLSGGGWGETQYF. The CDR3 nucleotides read TGTGCCAGCAGTTTGTCAGGAGGCGGGTGGGGAGAGACCCAGTACTTC.

DNA for the CDR3: TGCAGTGCTAGAGCGGGGGCAAGTCAGCCCCAGCATTTT. Its protein is CSARAGASQPQHF. The genes are TRBV20-1 and TRBJ1-5; a possible D gene is TRBD1 (6 bases). CDR1 is DFQATT and CDR2 is SNEGSKA in the germline V gene (reference sequence). This CDR3 comprises 13 residues. V lost 1 base, J lost 6 bases, and 10 bases lay in between.

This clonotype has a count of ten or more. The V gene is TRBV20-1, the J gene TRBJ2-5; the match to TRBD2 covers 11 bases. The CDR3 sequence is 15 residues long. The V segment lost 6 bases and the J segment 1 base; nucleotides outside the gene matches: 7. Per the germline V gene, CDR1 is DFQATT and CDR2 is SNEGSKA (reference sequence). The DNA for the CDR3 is TGCAGTGCCCCACCCGGGACTAGCGGCCAAGAGACCCAGTACTTC. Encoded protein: CSAPPGTSGQETQYF.

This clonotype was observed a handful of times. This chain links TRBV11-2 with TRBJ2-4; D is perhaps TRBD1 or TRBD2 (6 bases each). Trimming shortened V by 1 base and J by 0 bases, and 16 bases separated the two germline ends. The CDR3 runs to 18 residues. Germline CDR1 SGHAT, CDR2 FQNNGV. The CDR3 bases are TGTGCCAGCAGCTTAGCCCCCCTTGGGGGGCTAGCCAAAAACATTCAGTACTTC. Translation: CASSLAPLGGLAKNIQYF.

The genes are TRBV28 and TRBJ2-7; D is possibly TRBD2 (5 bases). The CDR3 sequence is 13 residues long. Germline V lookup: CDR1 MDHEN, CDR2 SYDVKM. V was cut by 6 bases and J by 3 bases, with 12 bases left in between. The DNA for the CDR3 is TGTGCCAGCAGCCTTAGCGCAGGCTACGAGCAGTACTTC. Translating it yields CASSLSAGYEQYF.

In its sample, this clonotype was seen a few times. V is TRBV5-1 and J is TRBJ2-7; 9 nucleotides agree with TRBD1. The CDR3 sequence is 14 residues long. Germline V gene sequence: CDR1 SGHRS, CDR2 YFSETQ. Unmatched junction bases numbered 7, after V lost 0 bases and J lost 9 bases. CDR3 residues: CASSLGGQGSVQYF. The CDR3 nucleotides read TGCGCCAGCAGCTTGGGGGGACAGGGTTCCGTGCAGTACTTC.

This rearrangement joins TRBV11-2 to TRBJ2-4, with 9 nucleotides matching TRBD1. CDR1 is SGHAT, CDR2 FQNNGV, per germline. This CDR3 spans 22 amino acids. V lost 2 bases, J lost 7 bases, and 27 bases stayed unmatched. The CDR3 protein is CASSLPILPHLTDRGLLNIQYF. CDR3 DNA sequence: TGTGCCAGCAGCTTACCTATTCTCCCTCACCTAACGGACAGGGGTTTATTGAACATTCAGTACTTC. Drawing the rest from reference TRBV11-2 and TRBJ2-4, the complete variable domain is EAGVAQSPRYKIIEKRQSVAFWCNPISGHATLYWYQQILGQGPKLLIQFQNNGVVDDSQLPKDRFSAERLKGVDSTLKIQPAKLEDSAVYLCASSLPILPHLTDRGLLNIQYFGAGTRLSVL.

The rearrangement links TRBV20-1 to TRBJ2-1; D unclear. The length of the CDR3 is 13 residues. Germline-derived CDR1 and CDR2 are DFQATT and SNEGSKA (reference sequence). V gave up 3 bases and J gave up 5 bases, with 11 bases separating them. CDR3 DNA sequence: TGCAGTGCTAGGTTTCTTTTGGACAATGAGCAGTTCTTC. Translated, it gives CSARFLLDNEQFF.

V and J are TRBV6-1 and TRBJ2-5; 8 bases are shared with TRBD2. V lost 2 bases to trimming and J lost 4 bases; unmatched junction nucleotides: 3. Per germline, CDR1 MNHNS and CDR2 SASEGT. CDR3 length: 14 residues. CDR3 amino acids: CASSEFTSGETQYF. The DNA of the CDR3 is TGTGCCAGCAGTGAATTCACTAGCGGAGAGACCCAGTACTTC.

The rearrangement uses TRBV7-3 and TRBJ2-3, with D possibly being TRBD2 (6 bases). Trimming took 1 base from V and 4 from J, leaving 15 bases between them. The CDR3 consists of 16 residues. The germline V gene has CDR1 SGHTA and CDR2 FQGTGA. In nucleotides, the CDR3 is TGTGCCAGCAGCTTAATCGCGGGAAGCTCGGCAGATACGCAGTATTTT. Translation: CASSLIAGSSADTQYF.

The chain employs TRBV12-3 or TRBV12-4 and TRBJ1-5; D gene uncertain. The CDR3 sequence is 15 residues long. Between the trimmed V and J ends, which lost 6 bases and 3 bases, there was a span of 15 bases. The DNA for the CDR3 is TGTGCCAGCAGCCAACTCCCTCAGATCAATCAGCCCCAGCATTTT. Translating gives CASSQLPQINQPQHF.

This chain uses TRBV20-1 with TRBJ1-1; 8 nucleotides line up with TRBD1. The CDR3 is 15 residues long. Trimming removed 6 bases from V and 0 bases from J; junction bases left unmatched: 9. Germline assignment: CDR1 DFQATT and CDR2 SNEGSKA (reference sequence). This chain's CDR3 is CSARQGANVNTEAFF. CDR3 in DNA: TGCAGTGCCCGTCAGGGGGCGAACGTGAACACTGAAGCTTTCTTT.

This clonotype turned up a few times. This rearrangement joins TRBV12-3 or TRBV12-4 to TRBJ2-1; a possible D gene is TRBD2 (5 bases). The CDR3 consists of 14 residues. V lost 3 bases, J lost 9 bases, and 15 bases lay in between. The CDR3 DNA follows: TGTGCCAGCAGTTTTCTAGGGAGCAGCGGTGAGCAGTTCTTC. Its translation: CASSFLGSSGEQFF.

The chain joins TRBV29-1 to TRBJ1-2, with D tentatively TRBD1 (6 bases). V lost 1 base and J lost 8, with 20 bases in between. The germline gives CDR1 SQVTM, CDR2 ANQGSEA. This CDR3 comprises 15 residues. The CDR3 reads CSVEGRIGVRGGYTF. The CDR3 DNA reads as TGCAGCGTTGAAGGTCGAATCGGGGTCAGGGGAGGCTACACCTTC.

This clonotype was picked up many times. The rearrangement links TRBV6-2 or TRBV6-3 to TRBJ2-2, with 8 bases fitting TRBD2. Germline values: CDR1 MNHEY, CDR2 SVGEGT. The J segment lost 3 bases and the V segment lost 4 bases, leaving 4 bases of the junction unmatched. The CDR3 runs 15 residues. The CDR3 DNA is TGTGCCAGCAGTTCGGGGGGGAGAGACACCGGGGAGCTGTTTTTT. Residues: CASSSGGRDTGELFF.

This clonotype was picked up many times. Written as DNA, the CDR3 is TGTGCCAGCAGCCTTAGCGGAGGGGTCGATGAGCAGTTCTTC. Protein product: CASSLSGGVDEQFF. The V and J genes are TRBV7-2 and TRBJ2-1, with D perhaps TRBD2 (6 bases). The CDR3 sequence is 14 residues long. V lost 5 bases and J lost 8, with 16 bases in between. In germline, CDR1 is SGHTA, CDR2 FQGNSA.

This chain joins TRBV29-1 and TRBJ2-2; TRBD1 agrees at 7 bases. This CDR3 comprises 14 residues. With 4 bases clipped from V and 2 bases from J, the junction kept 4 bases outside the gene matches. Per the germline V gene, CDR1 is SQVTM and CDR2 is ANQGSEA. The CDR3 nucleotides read TGCAGCGTTGTTGGGACAGTAAACACCGGGGAGCTGTTTTTT. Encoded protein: CSVVGTVNTGELFF.

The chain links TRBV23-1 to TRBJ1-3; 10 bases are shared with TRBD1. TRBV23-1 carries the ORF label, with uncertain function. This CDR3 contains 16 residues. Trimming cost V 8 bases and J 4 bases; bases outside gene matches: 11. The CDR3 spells CASGRPDRGWGNTIYF. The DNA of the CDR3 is TGCGCCAGCGGCCGACCGGACAGGGGGTGGGGAAACACCATATATTTT.

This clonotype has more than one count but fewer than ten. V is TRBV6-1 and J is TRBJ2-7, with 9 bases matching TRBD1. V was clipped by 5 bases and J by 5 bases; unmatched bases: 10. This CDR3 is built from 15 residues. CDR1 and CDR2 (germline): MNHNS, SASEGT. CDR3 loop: CASSSRGTGRHEQYV. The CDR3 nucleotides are TGTGCCAGCAGTTCGCGCGGGACAGGGCGCCACGAGCAGTACGTC.